This TCR beta chain appears in the sequencing data of a study of control samples from healthy donors and cancer patients. Here immunoSEQ multiplex PCR was the method, and the copy in TCRdb shows in-frame clones only, minus some. The table lists 150,000 or so clones, roughly 93% of them singletons. V was trimmed by 0 bases and J by 2 bases, leaving 7 bases between them. Germline V lookup: CDR1 LGHNA, CDR2 YSLEER. CDR3 length: 14 residues. V gene TRBV4-3 combines with J gene TRBJ1-1, with D uncertain. Sequencing used blood. This receptor was identified in a man aged 18 to 29 in good health. CDR3 in amino acids: CASSQEPYNTEAFF. The CDR3 DNA reads TGCGCCAGCAGCCAAGAACCGTATAACACTGAAGCTTTCTTT.